This TCR beta chain was found in a study of shared clonotypes between healthy human individuals. With respect to this clone: No antigen is known for it.

This CDR3 has 16 amino acids. Trimming removed 4 bases at V and 3 bases at J, with 16 bases between. CDR1 and CDR2 from the germline V gene are SGHVS and FNYEAQ. Study observations and caveats: Sampling involved blood alone; tissue repertoires likely differ.

The test was conducted at deep level. Methods used by the authors: Filtering differed because ImmunoSEQ produced junction-only sequences that carried no quality scores. Profiling relied on immunoSEQ multiplex PCR, and the TCRdb table lists in-frame clones only, not all of them. V and J calls and clone size come straight from that table; D and trimming were deduced from the DNA. In the table there are about 510,000 clones, about four fifths of which are singletons. Sequenced material: PBMCs. The sequence came from a woman aged 40 to 50 in good health. Some clones in this sample may be carry-over from other donors' samples. This sequence joins TRBV7-6 and TRBJ2-1, with unresolved D. The CDR3 sequence: CASSSPLGSGYNEQFF. CDR3 nucleotides: TGTGCCAGCAGCTCTCCTTTGGGGTCCGGCTACAATGAGCAGTTCTTC. The complete variable domain, with remaining parts taken from reference TRBV7-6 and TRBJ2-1, reads GAGVSQSPRYKVTKRGQDVALRCDPISGHVSLYWYRQALGQGPEFLTYFNYEAQQDKSGLPNDRFSAERPEGSISTLTIQRTEQRDSAMYRCASSSPLGSGYNEQFFGPGTRLTVL.